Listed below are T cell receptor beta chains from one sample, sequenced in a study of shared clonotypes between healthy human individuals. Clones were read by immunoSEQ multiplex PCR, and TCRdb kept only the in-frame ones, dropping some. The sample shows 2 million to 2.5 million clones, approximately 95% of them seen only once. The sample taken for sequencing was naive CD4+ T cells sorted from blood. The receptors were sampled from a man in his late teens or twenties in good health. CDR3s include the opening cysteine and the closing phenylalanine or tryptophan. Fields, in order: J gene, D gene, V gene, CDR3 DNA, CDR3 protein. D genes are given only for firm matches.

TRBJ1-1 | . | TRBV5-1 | TGCGCCAGCAGCTTGGTCTGGGGAGTGGCTGAAGCTTTCTTT | CASSLVWGVAEAFF
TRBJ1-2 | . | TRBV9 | TGTGCCAGCAGCGGAGAAGGGGGTACGTTAGGCTACACCTTC | CASSGEGGTLGYTF
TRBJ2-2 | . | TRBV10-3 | TGTGCCATCAGTGAGTTACCAGAGAACACCGGGGAGCTGTTTTTT | CAISELPENTGELFF
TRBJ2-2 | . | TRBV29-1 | TGCAGCGTTGATAGACAGCTCACCGGGGAGCTGTTTTTT | CSVDRQLTGELFF
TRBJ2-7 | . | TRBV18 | TGTGCCAGCTCACCAATGCACGAGCAGTACTTC | CASSPMHEQYF
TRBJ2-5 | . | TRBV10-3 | TGTGCCATCAATATGGGGCCCCAAGAGACCCAGTACTTC | CAINMGPQETQYF
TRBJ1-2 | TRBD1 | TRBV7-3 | TGTGCCAGCAGCACGGGACAGGCTCCCTATGGCTACACCTTC | CASSTGQAPYGYTF
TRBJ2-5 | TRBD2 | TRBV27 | TGTGCCAGCAGTTTAGGGCTAGCGGGAATCGAGACCCAGTACTTC | CASSLGLAGIETQYF
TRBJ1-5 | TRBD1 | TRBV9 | TGTGCCAGCAGCAACCGGGACAGGGGGCGCTTAGGCAATCAGCCCCAGCATTTT | CASSNRDRGRLGNQPQHF
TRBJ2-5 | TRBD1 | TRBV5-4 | TGTGCCAGCAGGACAGGGGGCGGTGGGACCCAGTACTTC | CASRTGGGGTQYF
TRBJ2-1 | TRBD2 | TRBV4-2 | TGTGCCAGCAGCCAAGACTCCGGGAGGGATGAGCAGTTCTTC | CASSQDSGRDEQFF
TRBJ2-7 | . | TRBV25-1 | TGTGCCAGCAGACAGGGCTACGAGCAGTACTTC | CASRQGYEQYF
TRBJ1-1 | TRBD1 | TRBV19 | TGTGCCAGTAGTTTCCTGACAGGGATGAACACTGAAGCTTTCTTT | CASSFLTGMNTEAFF
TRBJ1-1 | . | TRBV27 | TGTGCCAGCAGTTTTGAGAGGCGGAACACTGAAGCTTTCTTT | CASSFERRNTEAFF
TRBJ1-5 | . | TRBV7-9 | TGTGCCAGCAGCTTAGAGGCAGGGAGCAATCAGCCCCAGCATTTT | CASSLEAGSNQPQHF
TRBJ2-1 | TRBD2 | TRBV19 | TGTGCCAGTAGAGACGGGGGGGGTCGGAATGAGCAGTTCTTC | CASRDGGGRNEQFF